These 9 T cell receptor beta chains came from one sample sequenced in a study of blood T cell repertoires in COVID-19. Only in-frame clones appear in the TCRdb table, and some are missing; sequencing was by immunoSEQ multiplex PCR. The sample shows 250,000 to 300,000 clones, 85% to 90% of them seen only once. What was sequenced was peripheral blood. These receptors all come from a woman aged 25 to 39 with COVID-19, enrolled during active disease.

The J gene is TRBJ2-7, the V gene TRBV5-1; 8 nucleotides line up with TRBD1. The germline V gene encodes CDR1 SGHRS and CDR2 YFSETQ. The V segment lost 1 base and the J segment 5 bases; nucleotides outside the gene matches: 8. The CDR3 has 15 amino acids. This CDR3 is CASSLHAGGFDEQYF. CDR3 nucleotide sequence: TGCGCCAGCAGCTTGCATGCAGGGGGCTTTGACGAGCAGTACTTC. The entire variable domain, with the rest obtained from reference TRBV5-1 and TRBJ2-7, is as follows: KAGVTQTPRYLIKTRGQQVTLSCSPISGHRSVSWYQQTPGQGLQFLFEYFSETQRNKGNFPGRFSGRQFSNSRSEMNVSTLELGDSALYLCASSLHAGGFDEQYFGPGTRLTVT.

CDR3 coding DNA: TGTGCCAGCAGTAGGACAGGGGAGACTGAAGCTTTCTTT. It codes for CASSRTGETEAFF. V gene TRBV28 combines with J gene TRBJ1-1; TRBD1 aligns across 9 bases. Germline CDR1 and CDR2: MDHEN and SYDVKM. There are 13 residues in the CDR3. The ends lost 5 bases at V and 5 bases at J; junction bases unmatched: 3.

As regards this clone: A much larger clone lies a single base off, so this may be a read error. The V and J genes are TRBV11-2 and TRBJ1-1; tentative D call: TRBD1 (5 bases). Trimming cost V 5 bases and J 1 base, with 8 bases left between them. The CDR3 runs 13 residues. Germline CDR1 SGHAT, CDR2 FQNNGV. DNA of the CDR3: TGTGCCAGCAGCCCAGGACAGAACACTGAAGCTTTCTTT. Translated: CASSPGQNTEAFF.

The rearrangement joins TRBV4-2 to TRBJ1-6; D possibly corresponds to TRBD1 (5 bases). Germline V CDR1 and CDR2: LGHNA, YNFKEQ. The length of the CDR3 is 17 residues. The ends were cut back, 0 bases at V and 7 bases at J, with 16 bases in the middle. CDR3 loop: CASSQDNTQGGNSPLHF. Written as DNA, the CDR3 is TGTGCCAGCAGCCAAGATAATACGCAGGGTGGCAATTCACCCCTCCACTTT.

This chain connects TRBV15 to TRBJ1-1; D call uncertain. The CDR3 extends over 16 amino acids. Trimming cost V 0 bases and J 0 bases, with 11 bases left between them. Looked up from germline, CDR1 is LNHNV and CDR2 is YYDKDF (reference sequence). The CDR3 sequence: CATSRDRYILNTEAFF. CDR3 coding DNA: TGTGCCACCAGCAGAGATCGTTACATCTTGAACACTGAAGCTTTCTTT.

CDR3 protein: CASSWGGQGWSTDTQYF. The CDR3 coding sequence is TGTGCCAGCAGCTGGGGGGGACAGGGATGGAGCACAGATACGCAGTATTTT. The J gene is TRBJ2-3, the V gene TRBV5-4; 9 bases align to TRBD1. The CDR3 has 17 amino acids. The germline V gene encodes CDR1 SGHNT and CDR2 YYREEE (reference sequence). V shed 3 bases, J shed 0 bases, and the junction held 8 bases outside the gene matches. The full variable domain, rest sourced from reference TRBV5-4 and TRBJ2-3, is ETGVTQSPTHLIKTRGQQVTLRCSSQSGHNTVSWYQQALGQGPQFIFQYYREEENGRGNFPPRFSGLQFPNYSSELNVNALELDDSALYLCASSWGGQGWSTDTQYFGPGTRLTVL.

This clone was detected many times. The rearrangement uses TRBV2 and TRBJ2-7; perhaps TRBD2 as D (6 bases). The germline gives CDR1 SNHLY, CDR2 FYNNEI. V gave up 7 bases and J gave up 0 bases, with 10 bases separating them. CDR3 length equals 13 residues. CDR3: CASTGGLSYEQYF. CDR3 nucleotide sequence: TGTGCCAGCACCGGGGGACTCTCCTACGAGCAGTACTTC.

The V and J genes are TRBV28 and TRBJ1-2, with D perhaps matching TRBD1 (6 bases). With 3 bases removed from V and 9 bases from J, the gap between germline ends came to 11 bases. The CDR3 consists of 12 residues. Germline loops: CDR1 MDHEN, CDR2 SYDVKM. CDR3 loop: CASSFQGYSYTF. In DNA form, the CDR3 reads TGTGCCAGCAGTTTTCAGGGGTATAGCTACACCTTC.

Written as DNA, the CDR3 is TGTGCCAGCAGCTCGGGACTAGATACGCAGTATTTT. Residues: CASSSGLDTQYF. The V gene is TRBV11-3, the J gene TRBJ2-3, with a tentative D call TRBD2 (6 bases). Trimming took 4 bases from V and 5 from J, leaving 7 bases between them. The germline V gene encodes CDR1 SGHNT and CDR2 YENEEA. The CDR3 runs to 12 residues.